This T cell receptor beta chain was found in a study of blood T cell repertoires in COVID-19. Background on the study: The United States, Italy and Spain supplied acute and convalescent COVID-19 samples. PBMCs, B-cell-depleted T cells, or T cells were the source of the cDNA or gDNA that made up the material.

The CDR3 length is 14 residues. With 3 bases clipped from V and 5 bases from J, the junction kept 5 bases outside the gene matches. Germline CDR1 LNHDA, CDR2 SQIVND (reference sequence). TCRdb keeps only in-frame clones here, not all; method: immunoSEQ multiplex PCR. The sample lists about 160,000 clones; roughly 91% were seen once. Sequencing was done on a sample of peripheral blood. The receptor's source is a woman aged 45-60 years with acute or convalescent COVID-19. The chain recombines TRBV19 with TRBJ1-1, with TRBD1 matching 8 bases. CDR3 DNA: TGTGCCAGTAGTATCAGGGGGCGCGGGACTGAAGCTTTCTTT. This sequence encodes CASSIRGRGTEAFF.